This T cell receptor beta chain is drawn from a study of T cell responses to AZD1222 COVID-19 vaccine. This clone was counted only a few times. Its antigen is unidentified. This CDR3 is built from 13 residues. Trimming removed 5 bases from V and 8 bases from J, with 13 bases in between. CDR1 SNHLY and CDR2 FYNNEI come from the germline V gene. Study conclusions and caveats: Only after the peak T cell response were repertoires sampled. An increase in Spike-specific TCR breadth and depth was observed after two AZD1222 doses. Among spike-specific TCRs, nearly half reportedly target unmutated variant regions.

The table came from immunoSEQ multiplex PCR; TCRdb's copy has only in-frame clones and leaves some out. The sample holds 95,000 to 120,000 clones, about 91% seen once. This receptor was taken from an adult who received the AZD1222 COVID-19 vaccine. This chain links TRBV2 with TRBJ1-5; TRBD1 is a possible D gene (5 bases). This specimen consisted of peripheral blood, obtained 28 days after the second AZD1222 dose. CDR3 sequence reads: CASSLPGVKPQHF. CDR3 nucleotides: TGTGCCAGCAGTCTTCCGGGGGTTAAGCCCCAGCATTTT.